Listed below are T cell receptor beta chains from one sample, sequenced in a study of cytomegalovirus exposure and HLA in healthy donors. The assay was immunoSEQ multiplex PCR, and TCRdb's table has in-frame clones only and misses some. The repertoire has under 200,000 clones, over 75% of them found once; the top ten carry about 9.3%. The sample taken for sequencing was PBMCs. The receptor source for this set is a man aged 18 to 30 in good health and CMV-seropositive. Both conserved end residues are part of each CDR3. D genes are given only for firm matches. Only part of the rows carry a size: once, few, many, or a class if the clone is expanded.

>15|TRBJ1-2|TRBV5-1|TRBD1|.
TGCGCCAGCAGCAACTCAGGGGGCGGGAGTAATGGCTACACCTTC
CASSNSGGGSNGYTF
>14|TRBJ2-7|TRBV18|.|.
TGTGCCAGCTCACCAAACCAGGATGCCTACGAGCAGTACTTC
CASSPNQDAYEQYF
>15|TRBJ1-1|TRBV4-1|TRBD1|.
TGCGCCAGCTCCTTTCAGGGGGTCCTGAACACTGAAGCTTTCTTT
CASSFQGVLNTEAFF
>14|TRBJ1-2|TRBV7-9|.|.
TGTGCCAGCAGCTTGCACTTAGATCCTCGTGGCTACACCTTC
CASSLHLDPRGYTF
>14|TRBJ1-4|TRBV28|TRBD1|.
TGTGCCAGCATACTTGGACAGGGGCATGAAAAACTGTTTTTT
CASILGQGHEKLFF
>15|TRBJ1-5|TRBV7-8|.|.
TGTGCCAGCAGTCAACGAACCTATAGCAATCAGCCCCAGCATTTT
CASSQRTYSNQPQHF
>14|TRBJ2-7|TRBV18|TRBD1|.
TGTGCCAGCTCGATAGGGACAGCTACGAACGAGCAGTACTTC
CASSIGTATNEQYF
>15|TRBJ2-7|TRBV18|TRBD1|.
TGTGCCAGCTCACCAATGGGACAGGGGGCGAGCGAGCAGTACTTC
CASSPMGQGASEQYF
>16|TRBJ2-1|TRBV4-2|TRBD1|.
TGTGCCAGCAGCCTTTCCATGGACAGGTCCCTTCGGGAGCAGTTCTTC
CASSLSMDRSLREQFF
>18|TRBJ1-2|TRBV6-1|TRBD1|.
TGTGCCAGCAGTGAAGGAGCGCCGGGACAGGTGCTAGCCTATGGCTACACCTTC
CASSEGAPGQVLAYGYTF
>17|TRBJ2-6|TRBV10-3|.|once
TGTGCCATCAACGGAGCAGGGGCCTCCTCTGGGGCCAACGTCCTGACTTTC
CAINGAGASSGANVLTF
>13|TRBJ1-2|TRBV28|TRBD1|.
TGTGCCAGCAGTTTGGGACAGGGATACGGCTACACCTTC
CASSLGQGYGYTF
>15|TRBJ2-5|TRBV5-1|.|.
TGCGCCAGCAGCTTGACAGGACAAGTTCAAGAGACCCAGTACTTC
CASSLTGQVQETQYF
>14|TRBJ2-1|TRBV7-9|TRBD1|.
TGTGCCAGCAGCTTTGGACAGGCCCCCGATGAGCAGTTCTTC
CASSFGQAPDEQFF
>15|TRBJ2-7|TRBV11-2|TRBD1|.
TGTGCCAGCAACTACCTGGGACAGGGGGTCCACGAGCAGTACTTC
CASNYLGQGVHEQYF
>12|TRBJ1-1|TRBV5-4|.|.
TGTGCCAACACCCTTCCGGGCGGGGATTCTTTCTTT
CANTLPGGDSFF
>11|TRBJ2-2|TRBV29-1|.|.
TGCAGCGTCGCGACAGCCGGGGAGCTGTTTTTT
CSVATAGELFF
>16|TRBJ1-6|TRBV9|TRBD1|.
TGTGCCAGCAGCCCAAGGGTCGGGACAGGGTACTCACCCCTCCACTTT
CASSPRVGTGYSPLHF